Each of the 23 T cell receptor beta chains below was sequenced from the same sample in a study of blood T cell repertoires in COVID-19. Data came from immunoSEQ multiplex PCR; TCRdb stores just in-frame clones and leaves some out. The data hold fewer than 250,000 clones, with 65% to 90% observed a single time. Source material: peripheral blood. Receptors originate from a man between 50 and 59 years old with acute or convalescent COVID-19.

The gene calls are TRBV15 and TRBJ1-5, with D possibly TRBD1 on 5 matching bases. The germline CDR1 and CDR2 sequences are LNHNV and YYDKDF (reference sequence). V lost 1 base to trimming and J lost 6 bases, with 13 bases between them. The CDR3 sequence is 15 residues long. The CDR3 loop reads CATSRGSRAAQPQHF. CDR3 DNA sequence: TGTGCCACCAGCAGAGGGAGCAGGGCTGCTCAGCCCCAGCATTTT. Looking up the rest from reference TRBV15 and TRBJ1-5 gives the full variable domain: DAMVIQNPRYQVTQFGKPVTLSCSQTLNHNVMYWYQQKSSQAPKLLFHYYDKDFNNEADTPDNFQSRRPNTSFCFLDIRSPGLGDTAMYLCATSRGSRAAQPQHFGDGTRLSIL.

The V gene is TRBV7-2, the J gene TRBJ1-5, with 10 bases aligning to TRBD1. V shed 3 bases, J shed 1 base, and the junction held 3 bases outside the gene matches. The CDR3 totals 16 residues. Germline CDR1 reads SGHTA; CDR2 reads FQGNSA. The CDR3 spells CASSFSGQGSNQPQHF. CDR3 nucleotide sequence: TGTGCCAGCAGCTTCTCGGGACAGGGGAGCAATCAGCCCCAGCATTTT.

The rearrangement uses TRBV30 and TRBJ1-1; D is uncertain. Germline-derived CDR1 and CDR2 are GTSNPN and SVGIG (reference sequence). The CDR3 consists of 12 residues. V was pared by 0 bases and J by 5 bases, with 7 bases between. For the CDR3, the DNA is TGTGCCTGGAGTGTCCCGGGGACTGAAGCTTTCTTT. Translating gives CAWSVPGTEAFF.

This chain uses TRBV7-9 with TRBJ2-5; 8 positions match TRBD1. Germline CDR1 is SEHNR and CDR2 is FQNEAQ (reference sequence). With V trimmed by 4 bases and J by 2 bases, 6 bases remained unmatched. The CDR3 covers 15 residues. The CDR3 DNA follows: TGTGCCAGCAGCTCGTCCGGGACAGGTCAAGAGACCCAGTACTTC. Translated, it gives CASSSSGTGQETQYF.

The DNA of the CDR3 is TGTGCCAGCTCACCATTTGGGCCAGGAACGAACACTGAAGCTTTCTTT. Translation gives CASSPFGPGTNTEAFF. The gene calls are TRBV18 and TRBJ1-1; D unclear. CDR3 size: 16 residues. V shed 2 bases and J shed 1 base, with 14 bases lying between them. The germline CDR1 and CDR2 sequences are KGHSH and LQKENI.

The chain links TRBV3-1 (or the pseudogene TRBV3-2) to TRBJ1-4; no reliable D call. With 3 bases removed from V and 4 bases from J, the gap between germline ends came to 6 bases. CDR3 length equals 13 residues. Germline loops: CDR1 LGHDT, CDR2 YNNKEL (reference sequence). The CDR3 sequence: CASSQRSNEKLFF. The DNA for the CDR3 is TGTGCCAGCAGCCAGCGAAGTAATGAAAAACTGTTTTTT.

J is TRBJ2-2 and V is TRBV12-3 or TRBV12-4; the D is unclear. CDR3 length: 12 residues. V lost 6 bases and J lost 5, with 7 bases in between. DNA of the CDR3: TGTGCCAGCAGCCGGTGGACCGGGGAGCTGTTTTTT. Amino acid sequence: CASSRWTGELFF.

The chain has TRBV5-1 and TRBJ1-2; D may be TRBD1 (6 bases). Trimming cost V 4 bases and J 2 bases, with 15 bases left between them. The CDR3 runs to 15 residues. Germline values: CDR1 SGHRS, CDR2 YFSETQ. The CDR3 reads CASSVGGGQNYGYTF. The CDR3 DNA follows: TGCGCCAGCAGCGTAGGAGGAGGACAGAACTATGGCTACACCTTC.

The chain uses TRBV7-6 and TRBJ1-1, with a possible D match to TRBD1 (6 bases). CDR1 is SGHVS and CDR2 is FNYEAQ in the germline V gene. CDR3 length: 14 amino acids. Trimming took off 0 bases at V and 2 bases at J, with 7 bases between the two ends. The CDR3 DNA is TGTGCCAGCAGCTTAGCAGGGGGAAACACTGAAGCTTTCTTT. It specifies CASSLAGGNTEAFF.

This chain uses TRBV7-6 with TRBJ1-4; no clear D gene. Germline V gene lookup returns CDR1 SGHVS and CDR2 FNYEAQ. This CDR3 is built from 16 residues. V gave up 4 bases and J gave up 6 bases, with 18 bases separating them. The chain's CDR3 is CASSSYAGREDEKLFF. Here the CDR3 DNA reads TGTGCCAGCAGCTCGTACGCGGGGAGAGAGGATGAAAAACTGTTTTTT.

The rearrangement joins TRBV3-1 (or the pseudogene TRBV3-2) to TRBJ2-7, with 7 bases matching TRBD1. After removal of 4 bases from V and 3 bases from J, the junction contained 6 bases not matched to a gene. This CDR3 is built from 14 residues. Germline CDR1 LGHDT, CDR2 YNNKEL (reference sequence). The CDR3 protein is CASSPTGQNYEQYF. CDR3 DNA: TGTGCCAGCAGCCCCACGGGACAGAACTACGAGCAGTACTTC.

This chain joins TRBV4-1 and TRBJ2-1; 13 bases map to TRBD2. Trimming removed 3 bases from V and 7 bases from J; junction bases left unmatched: 6. The CDR3 contains 16 residues. Germline CDR1 and CDR2: MGHRA and YSYEKL. The DNA for the CDR3 is TGCGCCAGCAGCCACCTCGGACTAGCGGGGGTTAATGAGCAGTTCTTC. Amino acids: CASSHLGLAGVNEQFF.

V is TRBV6-5 and J is TRBJ2-3, with D tentatively TRBD2 (7 bases). This CDR3 spans 13 amino acids. Trimming removed 7 bases from V and 3 bases from J, with 11 bases in between. CDR1 MNHEY and CDR2 SVGAGI come from the germline V gene. CDR3 sequence (DNA): TGTGCCAGCACCGGGGGGCCGACAGATACGCAGTATTTT. This sequence encodes CASTGGPTDTQYF.

The genes are TRBV27 and TRBJ1-1; D call uncertain. The germline CDR1 and CDR2 sequences are MNHEY and SMNVEV (reference sequence). V lost 5 bases, J lost 8 bases, and 18 bases lay in between. This CDR3 spans 14 amino acids. CDR3 loop: CASSARTLTGEAFF. As DNA, the CDR3 is TGTGCCAGCAGTGCGAGAACTCTCACCGGGGAAGCTTTCTTT.

The V and J genes are TRBV6-5 and TRBJ2-5, with 16 bases that match TRBD2. The CDR3 is 14 amino acids. From germline, CDR1 is MNHEY and CDR2 SVGAGI. Trimming took 2 bases from V and 9 from J; bases not matched to a gene: 0. Here the CDR3 DNA reads TGTGCCAGCAGTTACGGGACTAGCGGGGGGGCCCAGTACTTC. Translating it yields CASSYGTSGGAQYF.

The V gene is TRBV2, the J gene TRBJ1-2, with 10 bases lining up with TRBD1. With V trimmed by 6 bases and J by 8 bases, 9 bases remained unmatched. The CDR3 sequence is 14 residues long. Germline V lookup: CDR1 SNHLY, CDR2 FYNNEI. The CDR3 coding sequence is TGTGCCAGCAGCACCCGGACAGGGGGTTTAGGCTACACCTTC. Translating gives CASSTRTGGLGYTF.

The rearrangement joins TRBV20-1 to TRBJ2-5, with D perhaps TRBD1 (5 bases). The germline gives CDR1 DFQATT, CDR2 SNEGSKA (reference sequence). The V gene lost 1 base and the J gene lost 7 bases, with 7 bases spanning the gap. CDR3 length: 11 residues. The CDR3 here is CSARATGTQYF. CDR3 bases: TGCAGTGCTAGAGCCACAGGGACCCAGTACTTC.

The V and J genes are TRBV30 and TRBJ2-3, with D perhaps matching TRBD2 (5 bases). V lost 0 bases to trimming and J lost 14 bases, with 12 bases between them. The CDR3 sequence is 11 residues long. CDR1 and CDR2 (germline): GTSNPN, SVGIG (reference sequence). The CDR3 nucleotides are TGTGCCTGGAGTGTACTAGGTGCGGGGTATTTT. This gives the protein CAWSVLGAGYF.

The chain joins TRBV3-1 (or the pseudogene TRBV3-2) to TRBJ1-1; 7 positions agree with TRBD1. The CDR3 totals 13 residues. V shed 7 bases, J shed 5 bases, and the junction held 7 bases outside the gene matches. Germline V gene lookup returns CDR1 LGHDT and CDR2 YNNKEL (reference sequence). CDR3: CASNRGQSTEAFF. In nucleotides, the CDR3 is TGTGCCAGCAACCGGGGACAGTCGACTGAAGCTTTCTTT.

This chain links TRBV12-3 or TRBV12-4 with TRBJ1-1; no firm D call. There are 13 residues in the CDR3. The V and J ends lost 3 bases and 5 bases respectively, with 10 bases between them. DNA for the CDR3: TGTGCCAGCAGTTTCGGTACTGTGACTGAAGCTTTCTTT. Translating gives CASSFGTVTEAFF.

The chain carries TRBV7-2 and TRBJ1-5, with a weak D call TRBD1 (5 bases). V lost 0 bases and J 7 bases, leaving 13 bases between the germline ends. The CDR3 loop spans 15 amino acids. Germline CDR1 and CDR2: SGHTA and FQGNSA. The CDR3 sequence is CASSLAGGRGQPQHF. The CDR3 bases are TGTGCCAGCAGCTTAGCCGGGGGGAGAGGACAGCCCCAGCATTTT.

This rearrangement joins TRBV19 to TRBJ1-1; D might be TRBD1 (5 bases). The germline gives CDR1 LNHDA, CDR2 SQIVND (reference sequence). The CDR3 runs 13 residues. Trimming stripped 4 bases from V and 3 bases from J, with 9 bases between. The CDR3 DNA reads TGTGCCAGTAGTAGACAGATCGACACTGAAGCTTTCTTT. Translation: CASSRQIDTEAFF.

The rearrangement uses TRBV5-1 and TRBJ2-3; D is perhaps TRBD1 (7 bases). This CDR3 spans 14 amino acids. Trimming pared 2 bases from V and 6 bases from J, leaving 13 bases between. Germline lookup yields CDR1 SGHRS and CDR2 YFSETQ. The CDR3 spells CASSLGGGGDTQYF. CDR3 nucleotides: TGCGCCAGCAGCTTAGGGGGCGGAGGGGATACGCAGTATTTT.